This T cell receptor beta chain was retrieved from a study of T cell changes during pregnancy in multiple sclerosis. Between the trimmed V and J ends, which lost 2 bases and 0 bases, there was a span of 19 bases. This CDR3 is built from 19 residues. The germline gives CDR1 SNHLY, CDR2 FYNNEI. Data came from immunoSEQ multiplex PCR; TCRdb stores just in-frame clones and leaves some out. The repertoire holds tens of thousands of clones, with about 90% as singletons. This TCR was sampled from a female donor in good health, enrolled as a control in a pregnancy study. V gene TRBV2 combines with J gene TRBJ2-2; maybe TRBD2 (5 bases). The sequencing used CD4+ T cells from peripheral blood mononuclear cells, collected in the third trimester of pregnancy. DNA of the CDR3: TGTGCCAGCAGTGAACTCCCGCCCGGGGTAGCCGCGAACACCGGGGAGCTGTTTTTT. The encoded protein is CASSELPPGVAANTGELFF.